The present entry profiles one T cell receptor (beta chain) with its context. This clone was recorded many times. Which antigen it targets is not known. Base qualities were left out, and no much larger clone turns up one base away. CDR1 is given as MNHEY and CDR2 as SVGEGT, both from the germline V gene. Spanning cysteine to phenylalanine, the CDR3 consists of 14 amino acids. CDR3 DNA only is kept here, 42 bases in frame from base 1. V and J are trimmed by 7 bases and 5 bases, and the gene matches miss 9 bases of the junction. Before undergoing thyroid surgery, none of the patients had been given any kind of treatment. The study retrospectively analysed patient clinical samples collected from the early 2010s to the late 2010s using T-cell receptor beta sequencing. The library was generated by PCR. The sequencer listed for this sample is Illumina HiSeq 4000. High-throughput sequencing was used to profile the TCR beta-chain CDR3 region of each patient. Per the authors' processing: A classifier to discriminate distant-metastatic papillary thyroid cancer patients was built from CDR3 differences across clinicopathological groups. The Shannon index was used to assess repertoire diversity, and the Morisita-Horn index was used to assess tumor-blood repertoire similarity. TCRdb handled the public reads itself, with Q25 trimming in fastp and clone calling in MiXCR, and kept productive beta chains. Here the V and J calls rest on TCRdb's processing, not on the authors' analysis. The sample yields about 35,000 clones; roughly a sixth were counted once. The top ten hold roughly 12% of the sample.

The data were taken from a study of metastatic and nonmetastatic thyroid tumors (TCRdb year 2020). Regarding the study in general: The researchers compared repertoires between peripheral blood samples and tumor or nodule tissue samples from patients with malignant or benign thyroid disease. The paper's findings and limits, for the study overall: In both blood and tumor samples, malignant tumors were reported to have significantly higher TCR beta diversity than benign nodules.

The source material was blood. The TCR was taken from a male donor with papillary thyroid cancer or a benign thyroid nodule (not recorded which). Some clones in this sample may be carry-over from other donors' samples. This chain is built from TRBV6-2 or TRBV6-3 and TRBJ2-5, and 8 junctional nucleotides match TRBD1. The DNA is TGTGCCAGCACCGTGACAGGGGTTATGGAGACCCAGTACTTC. The resulting protein is CASTVTGVMETQYF.